This entry is about one T cell receptor beta chain. This entry belongs to a study of blood T cell repertoires in COVID-19. Turning to the study itself: Specimens from acute and convalescent COVID-19 originated in the United States, Italy and Spain. T cells, B-cell-depleted T cells, or PBMCs provided the cDNA or gDNA that served as material.

V lost 2 bases, J lost 5 bases, and 12 bases lay in between. The CDR3 extends over 14 amino acids. Germline V gives CDR1 MNHEY, CDR2 SVGAGI. Authors' processing steps: Estimates of nucleated cell counts were drawn from the amplification of reference gene primers. TCRdb keeps only in-frame clones here, not all; method: immunoSEQ multiplex PCR. Clone size and V and J calls were adopted from that table, with D and trimming inferred from the DNA. The sample holds over 110,000 clones, 88% seen once. This receptor was taken from a human donor in a cohort sampled during active COVID-19. Sequencing was performed on peripheral blood. V usage is TRBV6-5 and J usage is TRBJ2-5; D not resolved. CDR3: CASSYGSKRETQYF. The CDR3, as DNA: TGTGCCAGCAGTTACGGCTCCAAGAGGGAGACCCAGTACTTC.